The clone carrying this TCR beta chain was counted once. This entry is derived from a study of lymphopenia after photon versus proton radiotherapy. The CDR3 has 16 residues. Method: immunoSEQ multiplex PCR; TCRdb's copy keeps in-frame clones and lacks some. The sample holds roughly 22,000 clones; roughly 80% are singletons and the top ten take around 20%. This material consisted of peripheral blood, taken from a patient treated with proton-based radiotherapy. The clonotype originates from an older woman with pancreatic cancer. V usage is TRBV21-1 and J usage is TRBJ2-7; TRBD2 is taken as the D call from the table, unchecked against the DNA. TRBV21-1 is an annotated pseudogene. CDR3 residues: CASIIPLAGGPREQYF. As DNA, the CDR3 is TGTGCCAGCATCATCCCACTAGCGGGAGGGCCTCGGGAGCAGTACTTC.